This TCR beta chain was observed in a study of spatial heterogeneity in lung cancer. Study conclusions and caveats: Coverage of tumor T cells, by estimate, reached around 6.3% for alpha chains and 13% for beta chains. Counts of expanded intratumoral alpha and beta TCRs tracked tumor mutation counts.

Noted time point: sample taken at primary tumor resection. Tumor, nontumor lung or frozen PBMC supplied whole RNA that was sequenced unsorted. This clonotype was picked up many times. Its antigen is unknown. Trimming took off 3 bases at V and 0 bases at J, with 15 bases between the two ends. The CDR3 is 18 amino acids. Germline-derived CDR1 and CDR2 are MNHEY and SMNVEV (reference sequence). Every TCR cDNA molecule carried a tag that served as a unique molecular identifier. TCRdb reprocessed the 5' RACE reads with MiXCR, giving one entry per CDR3 protein. The table shows 3,400 or so distinct CDR3 sequences, with 15% occurring only once.

The sequence came from a female donor with early-stage non-small cell lung cancer. The starting material was lung tumor tissue, obtained at surgery. The rearrangement uses TRBV27 and TRBJ2-6, with D unclear. CDR3 sequence reads: CASSLRSVEYSGANVLTF. The CDR3 region has the DNA TGTGCCAGCAGTTTGCGGTCAGTGGAATACTCTGGGGCCAACGTCCTGACTTTC.